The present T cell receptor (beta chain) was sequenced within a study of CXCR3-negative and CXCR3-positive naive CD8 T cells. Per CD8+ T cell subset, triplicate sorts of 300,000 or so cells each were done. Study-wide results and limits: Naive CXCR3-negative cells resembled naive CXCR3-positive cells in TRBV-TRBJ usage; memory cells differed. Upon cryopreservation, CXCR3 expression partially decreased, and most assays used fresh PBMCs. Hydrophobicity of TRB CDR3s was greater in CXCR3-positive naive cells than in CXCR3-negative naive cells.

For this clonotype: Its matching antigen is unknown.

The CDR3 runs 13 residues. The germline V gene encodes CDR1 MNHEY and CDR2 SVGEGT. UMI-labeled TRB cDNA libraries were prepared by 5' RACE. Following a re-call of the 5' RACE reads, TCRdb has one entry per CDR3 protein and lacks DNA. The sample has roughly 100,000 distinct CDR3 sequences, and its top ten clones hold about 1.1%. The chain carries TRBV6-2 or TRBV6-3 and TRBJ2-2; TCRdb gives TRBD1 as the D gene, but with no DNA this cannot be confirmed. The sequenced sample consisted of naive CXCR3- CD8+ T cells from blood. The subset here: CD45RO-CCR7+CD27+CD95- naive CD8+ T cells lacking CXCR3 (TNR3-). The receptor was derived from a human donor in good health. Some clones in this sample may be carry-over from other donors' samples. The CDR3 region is CASRATETGELFF.